Listed below are T cell receptor beta chains from one sample, sequenced in a study. A single record per CDR3 protein comes from TCRdb applying MiXCR to the 5' RACE reads. The sample shows approximately 40,000 distinct CDR3 sequences, roughly 30% of them seen only once. Input material: tumor-infiltrating memory CD4+ T cells sorted from the breast tumor. The receptors here all came from a female donor with breast cancer. Both conserved end residues are part of each CDR3. Fields, in order: V gene, J gene, D gene, clone size, CDR3 protein, CDR3 DNA. A D gene is named only where the DNA matches it firmly. Clone size is not always given. Where it is, it says once, few, many or a class for expanded clones.

>TRBV6-5|TRBJ1-4|NA|NA
CASSLRAGKGEKLFF
TGTGCCAGCAGCCTAAGGGCCGGAAAAGGTGAAAAACTGTTTTTT
>TRBV7-9|TRBJ2-7|TRBD2|few
CASSLALAGGFYEQYF
TGTGCCAGCAGCTTAGCCCTAGCGGGAGGTTTCTACGAGCAGTACTTC
>TRBV7-2|TRBJ2-3|TRBD2|many
CASSSSSGGVTDTQYF
TGTGCCAGCAGCTCCTCTAGCGGAGGGGTGACAGATACGCAGTATTTT
>TRBV9|TRBJ2-1|NA|NA
CASSITDPNEQFF
TGTGCCAGCAGCATCACGGACCCGAATGAGCAGTTCTTC
>TRBV20-1|TRBJ2-1|NA|few
CSARDIRERVNEQFF
TGCAGTGCTAGAGATATCCGGGAGCGGGTCAATGAGCAGTTCTTC
>TRBV3-1|TRBJ1-1|NA|NA
CASSLGGLNEAFF
TGTGCCAGCAGCCTGGGGGGGCTTAATGAAGCTTTCTTT
>TRBV4-1|TRBJ2-3|TRBD2|NA
CASRLAGGSTDTQYF
TGCGCCAGCAGACTAGCGGGGGGGAGCACAGATACGCAGTATTTT
>TRBV9|TRBJ1-1|NA|once
CASGYLAIMNTEAFF
TGTGCCAGCGGCTACTTGGCGATTATGAACACTGAAGCTTTCTTT
>TRBV5-1|TRBJ2-1|TRBD2|few
CASSLGGGSYNEQFF
TGCGCCAGCAGCTTGGGCGGGGGCTCCTACAATGAGCAGTTCTTC
>TRBV6-4|TRBJ2-3|TRBD2|few
CASSDSSGGGTDTQYF
TGTGCCAGCAGTGACTCGAGCGGGGGGGGCACAGATACGCAGTATTTT
>TRBV10-2|TRBJ2-3|TRBD2|NA
CASSEPLAGDTDTQYF
TGCGCCAGCAGTGAGCCTTTGGCGGGAGACACAGATACGCAGTATTTT
>TRBV6-1|TRBJ2-7|TRBD2|NA
CASSGGGDEYF
TGTGCCAGCAGCGGGGGAGGGGACGAGTACTTC
>TRBV9|TRBJ1-1|TRBD1|NA
CASSPRTGDDDTEAFF
TGTGCCAGCAGCCCCCGGACAGGGGATGACGACACTGAAGCTTTCTTT
>TRBV6-5|TRBJ1-2|TRBD1|NA
CASSYTGQAGGYTF
TGTGCCAGCAGTTACACGGGACAGGCCGGCGGCTACACCTTC
>TRBV7-8|TRBJ2-7|NA|NA
CASSKRSSYEQYF
TGTGCCAGCAGCAAAAGGAGCTCCTACGAGCAGTACTTC
>TRBV9|TRBJ2-3|NA|NA
CASSVRWDTVSSDTQYF
TGTGCCAGCAGCGTAAGATGGGACACAGTGTCCTCGGATACGCAGTATTTT
>TRBV2|TRBJ2-7|NA|NA
CASSETASGQYF
TGTGCCAGCAGTGAAACTGCATCGGGGCAGTACTTC
>TRBV4-3|TRBJ2-6|NA|few
CASSQRTGANVLTF
TGCGCCAGCAGCCAACGGACAGGGGCCAACGTCCTGACTTTC
>TRBV29-1|TRBJ2-4|NA|NA
CSAVLNIQYF
TGCAGCGCTGTGTTAAACATTCAGTACTTC
>TRBV29-1|TRBJ2-1|NA|once
CSVRGTPTNYNERFF
TGCAGCGTTCGCGGGACTCCTACGAACTACAATGAGCGGTTCTTC
>TRBV20-1|TRBJ2-5|NA|few
CSVAGPETQYF
TGCAGTGTAGCAGGGCCGGAGACCCAGTACTTC
>TRBV6-1|TRBJ2-3|NA|NA
CASSHLPDTQYF
TGTGCCAGCAGCCACCTACCCGATACGCAGTATTTT
>TRBV5-1|TRBJ2-2|NA|NA
CASIRENGELFF
TGCGCCAGCATTAGGGAAAACGGGGAGCTGTTTTTT
>TRBV9|TRBJ2-3|NA|few
CASSLAGSTDTQYF
TGTGCCAGCAGCTTGGCAGGGAGCACAGATACGCAGTATTTT
>TRBV5-4|TRBJ2-1|TRBD2|many
CASSTSGGLANEQFF
TGTGCCAGCAGCACCAGCGGGGGCCTGGCCAATGAGCAGTTCTTC
>TRBV7-9|TRBJ1-1|NA|NA
CASSPGSHLGFF
TGTGCCAGCAGCCCCGGGAGCCACCTAGGTTTCTTT
>TRBV5-1|TRBJ2-7|NA|few
CASAGRDGTYEQYF
TGCGCCAGCGCCGGACGGGACGGGACCTACGAGCAGTACTTC
>TRBV27|TRBJ1-3|NA|NA
CASSPYREAGNTIYF
TGTGCCAGCAGTCCATACAGGGAAGCAGGAAACACCATATATTTT
>TRBV5-1|TRBJ1-1|TRBD1|few
CASSDGQGMNTEAFF
TGCGCCAGCAGCGACGGACAGGGGATGAACACTGAAGCTTTCTTT
>TRBV6-1|TRBJ1-1|NA|NA
CASSEARTTYMNTEAFF
TGTGCCAGCAGTGAAGCGCGGACAACCTATATGAACACTGAAGCTTTCTTT
>TRBV20-1|TRBJ2-4|NA|few
CSATTQGALLAKNIQYF
TGCAGTGCCACCACCCAGGGCGCCCTATTAGCCAAAAACATTCAGTACTTC
>TRBV9|TRBJ2-7|TRBD1|once
CTSSAGQVHHEQYF
TGTACCAGCAGCGCCGGACAGGTTCACCACGAGCAGTACTTC
>TRBV29-1|TRBJ1-2|NA|many
CSVDTYGYTF
TGCAGCGTTGACACCTATGGCTACACCTTC
>TRBV4-2|TRBJ2-2|NA|NA
CASSQDYFRNTGELFF
TGTGCCAGCAGCCAAGATTATTTCCGGAACACCGGGGAGCTGTTTTTT
>TRBV7-3|TRBJ2-2|NA|few
CASSPTRSTGELFF
TGTGCCAGCAGCCCAACTAGGTCCACCGGGGAGCTGTTTTTT
>TRBV25-1|TRBJ2-7|NA|NA
CASSPFPQGDEQYF
TGTGCCAGCAGTCCCTTTCCCCAGGGTGACGAGCAGTACTTC
>TRBV7-7|TRBJ2-5|NA|NA
CASSSGLRETQYF
TGTGCCAGCAGCTCAGGGTTACGGGAGACCCAGTACTTC
>TRBV6-1|TRBJ1-5|NA|many
CASRRGGNQPQHF
TGTGCCAGCAGGAGAGGTGGCAATCAGCCCCAGCATTTT
>TRBV9|TRBJ2-5|NA|many
CASSRGDETQYF
TGTGCCAGCAGTCGAGGGGACGAGACCCAGTACTTC
>TRBV27|TRBJ1-6|TRBD1|NA
CASSHLYRTGINSPLHF
TGTGCCAGCAGTCACCTATATCGGACAGGGATAAATTCACCCCTCCACTTT
>TRBV27|TRBJ2-5|NA|NA
CASSGFADQETQYF
TGTGCCAGCAGTGGTTTCGCTGACCAAGAGACCCAGTACTTC
>TRBV20-1|TRBJ2-6|TRBD2|few
CSARPLTSGGPGGANVLTF
TGCAGTGCTAGACCCTTGACTAGCGGGGGCCCCGGGGGGGCCAACGTCCTGACTTTC
>TRBV20-1|TRBJ2-1|TRBD1|NA
CSAREPTGGWGEQFF
TGCAGTGCTAGAGAACCGACAGGGGGTTGGGGAGAGCAGTTCTTC
>TRBV29-1|TRBJ2-1|NA|medium-sized
CSVTGAGNEQFF
TGCAGCGTTACGGGAGCTGGCAATGAGCAGTTCTTC
>TRBV20-1|TRBJ2-3|TRBD2|NA
CSGNREVRTDTQYF
TGCAGTGGAAATCGGGAGGTCCGCACAGATACGCAGTATTTT
>TRBV4-2|TRBJ2-5|NA|few
CASSQAVEGTQYF
TGTGCCAGCAGCCAAGCCGTAGAGGGGACCCAGTACTTC
>TRBV5-5|TRBJ2-2|TRBD2|few
CASSSLLAANTGELFF
TGTGCCAGCAGCTCTCTCCTAGCGGCGAACACCGGGGAGCTGTTTTTT
>TRBV4-3|TRBJ2-1|TRBD1|NA
CASSDTGTGAHEQFF
TGCGCCAGCAGCGATACCGGGACAGGGGCACATGAGCAGTTCTTC
>TRBV6-1|TRBJ2-7|NA|few
CASSEGGLILYEQYF
TGTGCCAGCAGTGAAGGGGGACTGATACTCTACGAGCAGTACTTC
>TRBV2|TRBJ2-3|NA|few
CASSPMSRTDTQYF
TGTGCCAGCAGTCCCATGAGTCGTACGGATACGCAGTATTTT